This T cell receptor (beta chain) came from a study of blood T cell repertoires in COVID-19. Study in general: COVID-19 samples from acute and convalescent phases originated in the United States, Italy and Spain. Nucleic acid was either cDNA or gDNA, and it came from T cells, B-cell-depleted T cells, or PBMCs.

Per the original methods: Nucleated cell number was recorded as an estimate derived from reference gene primer amplification. TCRdb keeps only in-frame clones here, not all; method: immunoSEQ multiplex PCR. V, J and clone size derive from that table, while D and trimming were established from the DNA sequence. The sample lists roughly 200,000 clones; around nine tenths were seen once. This CDR3 has 16 residues. CDR1 LGHNA and CDR2 YSLEER come from the germline V gene. V shed 1 base and J shed 3 bases, with 12 bases lying between them. This clonotype was obtained from a man between 60 and 75 years old who had recovered from COVID-19. Sequenced: peripheral blood. The gene calls are TRBV4-3 and TRBJ1-4, with a weak D call TRBD1 (6 bases). The CDR3: CASSQAGTPPNEKLFF. The CDR3 coding sequence is TGCGCCAGCAGCCAAGCGGGGACACCTCCTAATGAAAAACTGTTTTTT.